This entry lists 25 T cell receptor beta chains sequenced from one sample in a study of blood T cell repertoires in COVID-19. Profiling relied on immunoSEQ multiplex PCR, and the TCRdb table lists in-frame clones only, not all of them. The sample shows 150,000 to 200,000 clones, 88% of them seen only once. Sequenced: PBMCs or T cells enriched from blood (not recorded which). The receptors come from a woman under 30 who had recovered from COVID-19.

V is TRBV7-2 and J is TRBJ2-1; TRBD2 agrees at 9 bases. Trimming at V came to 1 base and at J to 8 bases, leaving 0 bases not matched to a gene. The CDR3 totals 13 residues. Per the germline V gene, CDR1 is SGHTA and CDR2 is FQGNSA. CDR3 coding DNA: TGTGCCAGCAGCTTAGTAGCGGGAGATGAGCAGTTCTTC. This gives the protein CASSLVAGDEQFF.

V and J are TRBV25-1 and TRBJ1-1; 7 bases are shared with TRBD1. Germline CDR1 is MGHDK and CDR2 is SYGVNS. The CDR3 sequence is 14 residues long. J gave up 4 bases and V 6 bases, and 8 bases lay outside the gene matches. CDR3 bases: TGTGCCAGCAGATTAACAGGGGAGAGCACTGAAGCTTTCTTT. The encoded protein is CASRLTGESTEAFF. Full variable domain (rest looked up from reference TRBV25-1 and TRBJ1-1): EADIYQTPRYLVIGTGKKITLECSQTMGHDKMYWYQQDPGMELHLIHYSYGVNSTEKGDLSSESTVSRIRTEHFPLTLESARPSHTSQYLCASRLTGESTEAFFGQGTRLTVV.

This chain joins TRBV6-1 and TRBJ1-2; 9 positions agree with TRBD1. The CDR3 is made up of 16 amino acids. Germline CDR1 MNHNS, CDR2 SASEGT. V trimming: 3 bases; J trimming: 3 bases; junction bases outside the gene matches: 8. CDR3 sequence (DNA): TGTGCCAGCAGTGATTTTTTCGGACAGGGGTACTATGGCTACACCTTC. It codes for CASSDFFGQGYYGYTF.

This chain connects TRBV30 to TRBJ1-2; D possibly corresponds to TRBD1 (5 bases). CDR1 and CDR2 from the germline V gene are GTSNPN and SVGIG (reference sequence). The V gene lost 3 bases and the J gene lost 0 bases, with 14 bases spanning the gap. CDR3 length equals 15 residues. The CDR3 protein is CAWRALGATNYGYTF. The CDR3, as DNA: TGTGCCTGGAGGGCCCTAGGGGCTACTAACTATGGCTACACCTTC.

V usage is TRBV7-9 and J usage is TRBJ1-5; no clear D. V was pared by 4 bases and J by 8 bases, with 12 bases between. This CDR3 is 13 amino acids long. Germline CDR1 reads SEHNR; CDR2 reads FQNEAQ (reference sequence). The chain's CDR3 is CASSSNSREPQHF. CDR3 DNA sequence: TGTGCCAGCAGCTCAAACTCGAGGGAGCCCCAGCATTTT. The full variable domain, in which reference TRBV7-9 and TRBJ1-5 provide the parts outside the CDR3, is DTGVSQNPRHKITKRGQNVTFRCDPISEHNRLYWYRQTLGQGPEFLTYFQNEAQLEKSRLLSDRFSAERPKGSFSTLEIQRTEQGDSAMYLCASSSNSREPQHFGDGTRLSIL.

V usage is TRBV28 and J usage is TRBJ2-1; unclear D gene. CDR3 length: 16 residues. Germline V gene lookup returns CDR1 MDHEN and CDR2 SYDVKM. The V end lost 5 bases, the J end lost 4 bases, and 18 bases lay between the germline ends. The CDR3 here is CASSTPGYLGYNEQFF. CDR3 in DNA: TGTGCCAGCAGTACCCCCGGGTACTTGGGTTACAATGAGCAGTTCTTC. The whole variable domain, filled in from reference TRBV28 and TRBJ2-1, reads DVKVTQSSRYLVKRTGEKVFLECVQDMDHENMFWYRQDPGLGLRLIYFSYDVKMKEKGDIPEGYSVSREKKERFSLILESASTNQTSMYLCASSTPGYLGYNEQFFGPGTRLTVL.

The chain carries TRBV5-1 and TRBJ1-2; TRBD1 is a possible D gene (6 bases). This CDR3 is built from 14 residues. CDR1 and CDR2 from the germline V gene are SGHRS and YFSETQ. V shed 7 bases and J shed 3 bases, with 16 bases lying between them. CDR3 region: CASRKRQDHYGYTF. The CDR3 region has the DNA TGCGCCAGCCGAAAAAGACAGGATCACTATGGCTACACCTTC.

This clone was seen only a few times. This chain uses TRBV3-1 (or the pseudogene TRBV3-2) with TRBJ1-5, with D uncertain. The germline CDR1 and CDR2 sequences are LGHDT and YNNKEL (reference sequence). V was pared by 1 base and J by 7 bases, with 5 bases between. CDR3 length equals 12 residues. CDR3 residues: CASSQVGQPQHF. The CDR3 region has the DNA TGTGCCAGCAGCCAAGTCGGGCAGCCCCAGCATTTT.

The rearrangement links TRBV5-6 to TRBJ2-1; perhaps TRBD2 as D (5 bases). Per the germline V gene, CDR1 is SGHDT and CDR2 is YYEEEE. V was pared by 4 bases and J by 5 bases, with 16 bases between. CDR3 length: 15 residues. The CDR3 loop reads CASSPDYLPNNEQFF. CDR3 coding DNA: TGTGCCAGCAGCCCAGACTATTTACCGAACAATGAGCAGTTCTTC.

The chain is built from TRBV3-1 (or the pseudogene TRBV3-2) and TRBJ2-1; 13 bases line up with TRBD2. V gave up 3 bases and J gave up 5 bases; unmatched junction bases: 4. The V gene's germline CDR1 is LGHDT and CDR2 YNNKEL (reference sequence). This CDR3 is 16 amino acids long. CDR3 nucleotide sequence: TGTGCCAGCAGCCACCAGGGACTAGCGGGGCACAATGAGCAGTTCTTC. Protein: CASSHQGLAGHNEQFF.

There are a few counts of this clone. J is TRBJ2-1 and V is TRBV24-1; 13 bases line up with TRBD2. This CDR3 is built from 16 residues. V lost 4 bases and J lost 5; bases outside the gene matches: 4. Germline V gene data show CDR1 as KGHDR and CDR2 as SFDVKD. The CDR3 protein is CATSDLTSGRDNEQFF. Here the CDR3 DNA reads TGTGCCACCAGTGACTTAACTAGCGGGAGGGACAATGAGCAGTTCTTC.

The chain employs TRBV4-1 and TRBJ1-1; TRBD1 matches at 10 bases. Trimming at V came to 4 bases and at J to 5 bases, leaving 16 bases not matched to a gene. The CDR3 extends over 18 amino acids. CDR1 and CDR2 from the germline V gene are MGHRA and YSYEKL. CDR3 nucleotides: TGCGCCAGCAGCCGAGCCGTCGGGGGACAGGGGAATTGGACTGAAGCTTTCTTT. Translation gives CASSRAVGGQGNWTEAFF.

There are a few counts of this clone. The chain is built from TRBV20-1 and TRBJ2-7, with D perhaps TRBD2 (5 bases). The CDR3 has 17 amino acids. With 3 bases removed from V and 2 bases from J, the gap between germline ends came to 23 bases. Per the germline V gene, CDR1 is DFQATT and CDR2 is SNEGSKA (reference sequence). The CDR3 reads CSASSIEEETFTYEQYF. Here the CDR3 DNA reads TGCAGTGCTAGTAGTATAGAGGAGGAGACATTCACCTACGAGCAGTACTTC.

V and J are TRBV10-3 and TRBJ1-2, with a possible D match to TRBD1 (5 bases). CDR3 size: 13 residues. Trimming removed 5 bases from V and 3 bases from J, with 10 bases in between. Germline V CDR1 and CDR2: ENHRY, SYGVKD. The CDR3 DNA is TGTGCCATCAGTTCCGGGGGGGACTATGGCTACACCTTC. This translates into CAISSGGDYGYTF.

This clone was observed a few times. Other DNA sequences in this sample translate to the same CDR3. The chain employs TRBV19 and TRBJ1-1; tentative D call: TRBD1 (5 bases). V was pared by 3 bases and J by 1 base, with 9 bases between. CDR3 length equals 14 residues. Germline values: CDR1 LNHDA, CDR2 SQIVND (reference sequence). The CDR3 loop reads CASSIGGGNTEAFF. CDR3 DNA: TGTGCCAGTAGTATCGGGGGAGGGAACACTGAAGCTTTCTTT.

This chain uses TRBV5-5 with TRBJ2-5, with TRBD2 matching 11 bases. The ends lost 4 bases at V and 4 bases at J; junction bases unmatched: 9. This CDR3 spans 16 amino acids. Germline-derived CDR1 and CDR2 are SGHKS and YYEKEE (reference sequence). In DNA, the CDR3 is TGTGCCAGCAGCCTCGGGACTAGCGGCTCCCCAGAGACCCAGTACTTC. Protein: CASSLGTSGSPETQYF. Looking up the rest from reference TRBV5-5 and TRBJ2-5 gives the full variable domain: DAGVTQSPTHLIKTRGQQVTLRCSPISGHKSVSWYQQVLGQGPQFIFQYYEKEERGRGNFPDRFSARQFPNYSSELNVNALLLGDSALYLCASSLGTSGSPETQYFGPGTRLLVL.

The CDR3 is CASSRDPGQGANEQFF. DNA for the CDR3: TGTGCCAGCAGTCGAGATCCGGGACAGGGGGCCAATGAGCAGTTCTTC. The chain links TRBV6-6 to TRBJ2-1; 12 bases match TRBD1. The ends lost 5 bases at V and 6 bases at J; junction bases unmatched: 8. The CDR3 spans 16 residues. From germline, CDR1 is MNHNY and CDR2 SVGAGI (reference sequence).

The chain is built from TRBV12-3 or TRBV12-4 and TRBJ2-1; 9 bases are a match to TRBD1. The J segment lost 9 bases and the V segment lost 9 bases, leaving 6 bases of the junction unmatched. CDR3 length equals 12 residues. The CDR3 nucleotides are TGTGCCAGTACGGACAGGGGAGTTGAGCAGTTCTTC. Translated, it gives CASTDRGVEQFF.

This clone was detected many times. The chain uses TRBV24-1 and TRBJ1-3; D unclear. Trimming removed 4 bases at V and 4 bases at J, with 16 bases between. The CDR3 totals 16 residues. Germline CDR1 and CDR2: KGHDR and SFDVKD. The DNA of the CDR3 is TGTGCCACCAGTGAATTTAAGATAGTCTGCGGAAACACCATATATTTT. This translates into CATSEFKIVCGNTIYF.

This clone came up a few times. CDR3 amino acids: CASSLDGTFPEGSPLHF. Written as DNA, the CDR3 is TGCGCCAGCAGCTTGGATGGGACATTCCCTGAAGGTTCACCCCTCCACTTT. The chain carries TRBV5-1 and TRBJ1-6; possibly TRBD1 for D (6 bases). V lost 0 bases, J lost 9 bases, and 19 bases lay in between. The length of the CDR3 is 17 residues. Germline CDR1 SGHRS, CDR2 YFSETQ.

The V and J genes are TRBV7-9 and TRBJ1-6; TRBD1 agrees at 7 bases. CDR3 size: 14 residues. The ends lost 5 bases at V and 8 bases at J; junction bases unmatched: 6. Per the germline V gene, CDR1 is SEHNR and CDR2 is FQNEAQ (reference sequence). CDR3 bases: TGTGCCAGCAGCCCGCGACAGGGCCATTCACCCCTCCACTTT. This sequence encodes CASSPRQGHSPLHF.

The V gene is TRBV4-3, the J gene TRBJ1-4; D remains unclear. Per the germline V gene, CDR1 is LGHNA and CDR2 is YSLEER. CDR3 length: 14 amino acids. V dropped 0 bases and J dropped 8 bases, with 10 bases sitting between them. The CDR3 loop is CASSQERVYEKLFF. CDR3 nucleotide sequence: TGCGCCAGCAGCCAAGAGAGGGTATACGAAAAACTGTTTTTT.

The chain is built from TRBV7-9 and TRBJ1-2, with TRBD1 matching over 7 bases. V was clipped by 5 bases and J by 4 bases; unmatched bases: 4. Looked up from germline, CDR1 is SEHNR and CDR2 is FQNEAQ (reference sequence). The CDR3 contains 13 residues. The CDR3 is CASSPTGTYGYTF. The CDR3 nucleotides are TGTGCCAGCAGCCCGACAGGGACCTATGGCTACACCTTC.

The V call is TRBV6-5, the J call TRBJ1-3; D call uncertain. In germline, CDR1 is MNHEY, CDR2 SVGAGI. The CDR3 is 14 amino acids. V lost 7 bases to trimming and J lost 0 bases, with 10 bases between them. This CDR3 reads CASKEQYSGNTIYF. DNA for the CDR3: TGTGCCAGCAAGGAACAGTACTCTGGAAACACCATATATTTT.

For the CDR3, the DNA is TGTGCCAGCAGCCAACTAGGGGATCAGCCCCAGCATTTT. Its protein product is CASSQLGDQPQHF. V usage is TRBV3-1 (or the pseudogene TRBV3-2) and J usage is TRBJ1-5; possibly TRBD1 for D (5 bases). V lost 2 bases, J lost 5 bases, and 7 bases lay in between. CDR3 length equals 13 residues. In germline, CDR1 is LGHDT, CDR2 YNNKEL (reference sequence).